This T cell receptor beta chain was captured in a study of blood T cell repertoires in COVID-19. Assay used: immunoSEQ multiplex PCR; TCRdb lists only in-frame clones, some missing. The table includes approximately 190,000 clones, more than 75% detected once. The germline gives CDR1 GTSNPN, CDR2 SVGIG (reference sequence). This CDR3 comprises 15 residues. J was trimmed by 7 bases and V by 0 bases; bases with no gene match: 8. The clonotype originates from a woman aged 55-69 years with COVID-19, enrolled during active disease. The rearrangement uses TRBV30 and TRBJ1-4; 7 nucleotides match TRBD1. The sequencing input was peripheral blood. The CDR3 nucleotides read TGTGCCTGGAGTGTAGGTAAAGGGGGCACTGAAAAACTGTTTTTT. Translating gives CAWSVGKGGTEKLFF. The variable domain in full, with the rest retrieved from reference TRBV30 and TRBJ1-4, is SQTIHQWPATLVQPVGSPLSLECTVEGTSNPNLYWYRQAAGRGLQLLFYSVGIGQISSEVPQNLSASRPQDRQFILSSKKLLLSDSGFYLCAWSVGKGGTEKLFFGSGTQLSVL.